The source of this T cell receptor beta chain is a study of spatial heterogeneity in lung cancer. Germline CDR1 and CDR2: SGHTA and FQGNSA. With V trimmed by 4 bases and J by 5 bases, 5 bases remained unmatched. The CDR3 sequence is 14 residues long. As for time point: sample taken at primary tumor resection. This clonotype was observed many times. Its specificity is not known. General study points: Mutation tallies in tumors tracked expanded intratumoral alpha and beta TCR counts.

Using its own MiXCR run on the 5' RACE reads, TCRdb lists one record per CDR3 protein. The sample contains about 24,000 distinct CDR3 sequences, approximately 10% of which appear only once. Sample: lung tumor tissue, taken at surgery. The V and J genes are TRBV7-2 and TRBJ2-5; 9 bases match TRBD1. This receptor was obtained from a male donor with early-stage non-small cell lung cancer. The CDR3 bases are TGTGCCAGCAGCTCCGGACAGGGGAGCGAGACCCAGTACTTC. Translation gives CASSSGQGSETQYF.